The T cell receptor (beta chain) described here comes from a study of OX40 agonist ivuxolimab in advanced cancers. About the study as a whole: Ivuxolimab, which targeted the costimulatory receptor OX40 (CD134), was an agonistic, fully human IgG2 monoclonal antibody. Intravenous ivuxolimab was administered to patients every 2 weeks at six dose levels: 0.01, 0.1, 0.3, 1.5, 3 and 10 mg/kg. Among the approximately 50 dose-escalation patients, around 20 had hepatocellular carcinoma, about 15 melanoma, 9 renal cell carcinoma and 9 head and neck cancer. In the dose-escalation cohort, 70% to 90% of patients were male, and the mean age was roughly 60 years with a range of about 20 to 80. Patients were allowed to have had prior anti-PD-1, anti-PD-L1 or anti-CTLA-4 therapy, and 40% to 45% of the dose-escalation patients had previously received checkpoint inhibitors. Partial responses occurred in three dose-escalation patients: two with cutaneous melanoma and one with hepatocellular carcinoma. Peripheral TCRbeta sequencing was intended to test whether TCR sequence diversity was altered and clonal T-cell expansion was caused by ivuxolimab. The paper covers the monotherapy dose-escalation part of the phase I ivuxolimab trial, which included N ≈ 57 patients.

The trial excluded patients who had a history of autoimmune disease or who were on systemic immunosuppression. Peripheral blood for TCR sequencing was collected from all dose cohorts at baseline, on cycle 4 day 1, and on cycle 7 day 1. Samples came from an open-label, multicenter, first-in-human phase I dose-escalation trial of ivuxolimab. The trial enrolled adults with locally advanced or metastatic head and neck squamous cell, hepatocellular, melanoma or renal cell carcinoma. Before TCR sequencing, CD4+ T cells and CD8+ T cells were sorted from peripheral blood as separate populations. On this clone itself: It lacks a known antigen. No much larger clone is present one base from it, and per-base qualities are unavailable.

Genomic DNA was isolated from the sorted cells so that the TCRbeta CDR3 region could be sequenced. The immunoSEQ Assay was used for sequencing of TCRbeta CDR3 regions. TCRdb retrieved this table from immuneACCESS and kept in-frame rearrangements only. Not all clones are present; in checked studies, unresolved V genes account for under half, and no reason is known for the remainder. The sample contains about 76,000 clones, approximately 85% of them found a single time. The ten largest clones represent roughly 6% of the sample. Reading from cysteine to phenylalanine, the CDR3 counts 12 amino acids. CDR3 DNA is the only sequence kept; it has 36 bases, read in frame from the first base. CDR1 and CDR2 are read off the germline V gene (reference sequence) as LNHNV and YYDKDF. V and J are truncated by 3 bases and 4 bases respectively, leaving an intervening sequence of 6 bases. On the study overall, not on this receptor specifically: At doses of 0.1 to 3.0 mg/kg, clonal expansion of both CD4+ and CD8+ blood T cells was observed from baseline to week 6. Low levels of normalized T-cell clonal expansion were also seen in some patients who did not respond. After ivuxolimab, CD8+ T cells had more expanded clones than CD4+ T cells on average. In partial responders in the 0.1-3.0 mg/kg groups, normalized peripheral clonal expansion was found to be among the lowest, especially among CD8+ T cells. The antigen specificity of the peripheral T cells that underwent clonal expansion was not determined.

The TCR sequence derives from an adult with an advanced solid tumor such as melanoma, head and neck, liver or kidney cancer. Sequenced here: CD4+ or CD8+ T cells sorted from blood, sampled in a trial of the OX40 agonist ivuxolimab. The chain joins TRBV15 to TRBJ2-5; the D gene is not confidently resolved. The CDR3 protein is CATSSVGETQYF. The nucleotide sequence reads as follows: TGTGCCACCAGCAGTGTCGGAGAGACCCAGTACTTC. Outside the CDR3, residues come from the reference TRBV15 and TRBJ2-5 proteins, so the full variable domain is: DAMVIQNPRYQVTQFGKPVTLSCSQTLNHNVMYWYQQKSSQAPKLLFHYYDKDFNNEADTPDNFQSRRPNTSFCFLDIRSPGLGDTAMYLCATSSVGETQYFGPGTRLLVL.